These T cell receptor beta chains were read from a single sample in a study of cytomegalovirus exposure and HLA in healthy donors. The data were produced by immunoSEQ multiplex PCR, yet TCRdb's version contains in-frame clones alone and is incomplete. The data include around 100,000 clones; the top ten clones carry about 3%. The sequencing input was PBMCs. Receptors originate from a man in his forties in good health and CMV-seronegative. The CDR3 runs from the conserved cysteine through the conserved F or W. D genes are given only for firm matches.

d_gene: .; v_gene: TRBV9; j_gene: TRBJ1-3; CDR3nt: TGTGCCAGCAGCCCCCGAGGAGGCTCTGGAAACACCATATATTTT; CDR3aa: CASSPRGGSGNTIYF
d_gene: TRBD2; v_gene: TRBV9; j_gene: TRBJ2-3; CDR3nt: TGTGCCAGCAGCGTAACGGGGGGGTACACAGATACGCAGTATTTT; CDR3aa: CASSVTGGYTDTQYF
d_gene: TRBD2; v_gene: TRBV4-3; j_gene: TRBJ2-3; CDR3nt: TGCGCCAGCAGCCAAGAGTACGGACTAGCGGGGGGAACAGATACGCAGTATTTT; CDR3aa: CASSQEYGLAGGTDTQYF
d_gene: TRBD1; v_gene: TRBV11-2; j_gene: TRBJ2-1; CDR3nt: TGTGCCAGCAGCCGGACAGGGAATGGCTACAATGAGCAGTTCTTC; CDR3aa: CASSRTGNGYNEQFF
d_gene: .; v_gene: TRBV6-4; j_gene: TRBJ2-3; CDR3nt: TGTGCCAGCAGTGACCCTCCTGTAGCTTGGCGGGGAAGCACAGATACGCAGTATTTT; CDR3aa: CASSDPPVAWRGSTDTQYF
d_gene: .; v_gene: TRBV10-3; j_gene: TRBJ2-7; CDR3nt: TGTGCCATCAGTGAATCTAAGATACAGGGAAACGAGCAGTACTTC; CDR3aa: CAISESKIQGNEQYF
d_gene: .; v_gene: TRBV11-3; j_gene: TRBJ2-2; CDR3nt: TGTGCCAGCAGCCCTCTGCGGGGGCCGAACACCGGGGAGCTGTTTTTT; CDR3aa: CASSPLRGPNTGELFF
d_gene: .; v_gene: TRBV15; j_gene: TRBJ2-5; CDR3nt: TGTGCCACCAGCAGAGGAGGACGCGGGGTCCAAGAGACCCAGTACTTC; CDR3aa: CATSRGGRGVQETQYF
d_gene: .; v_gene: TRBV27; j_gene: TRBJ2-2; CDR3nt: TGTGCCAGCAGCCCTTACGGGTCCGGGGAGCTGTTTTTT; CDR3aa: CASSPYGSGELFF
d_gene: TRBD1; v_gene: TRBV6-5; j_gene: TRBJ1-6; CDR3nt: TGTGCCAGCAGTCAACCGACAGGGGGTAATTCACCCCTCCACTTT; CDR3aa: CASSQPTGGNSPLHF
d_gene: TRBD1; v_gene: TRBV6-1; j_gene: TRBJ2-7; CDR3nt: TGTGCCAGCACAAGAGGGGGCAGCCCCTACGAGCAGTACTTC; CDR3aa: CASTRGGSPYEQYF
d_gene: TRBD2; v_gene: TRBV2; j_gene: TRBJ2-3; CDR3nt: TGTGCCAGCCATATGGGACTATCCACAGATACGCAGTATTTT; CDR3aa: CASHMGLSTDTQYF
d_gene: .; v_gene: TRBV7-2; j_gene: TRBJ2-2; CDR3nt: TGTGCCAGCAGCTTAGAATCCCTAGTTGGCGGGGAGCTGTTTTTT; CDR3aa: CASSLESLVGGELFF
d_gene: TRBD1; v_gene: TRBV10-3; j_gene: TRBJ1-4; CDR3nt: TGTGCCATCAGCGGGACAGCAACTAATGAAAAACTGTTTTTT; CDR3aa: CAISGTATNEKLFF
d_gene: .; v_gene: TRBV4-3; j_gene: TRBJ1-5; CDR3nt: TGCGCCAGCAGCCCGTCAAGGACAACACTTTTTCAGCCCCAGCATTTT; CDR3aa: CASSPSRTTLFQPQHF
d_gene: .; v_gene: TRBV19; j_gene: TRBJ2-3; CDR3nt: TGTGCCAGTAGTACCCCCCCGAAACGGGAAAGCACAGATACGCAGTATTTT; CDR3aa: CASSTPPKRESTDTQYF
d_gene: .; v_gene: TRBV9; j_gene: TRBJ2-2; CDR3nt: TGTGCCAGCAGCGTATTTCAGGGGCGGGACACCGGGGAGCTGTTTTTT; CDR3aa: CASSVFQGRDTGELFF
d_gene: .; v_gene: TRBV4-2; j_gene: TRBJ1-2; CDR3nt: TGTGCCAGCAGCCAAGATTTGAGTCCTAACTATGGCTACACCTTC; CDR3aa: CASSQDLSPNYGYTF
d_gene: .; v_gene: TRBV2; j_gene: TRBJ2-7; CDR3nt: TGTGCCAGCTGGGCTAGCGCAACCTACGAGCAGTACTTC; CDR3aa: CASWASATYEQYF
d_gene: TRBD2; v_gene: TRBV5-1; j_gene: TRBJ2-1; CDR3nt: TGCGCCAGCAGCTCAGCGGGAGGGTACAATGAGCAGTTCTTC; CDR3aa: CASSSAGGYNEQFF
d_gene: .; v_gene: TRBV28; j_gene: TRBJ2-2; CDR3nt: TGTGCCAGCAGTCCACTAGGCGGGGAGCTGTTTTTT; CDR3aa: CASSPLGGELFF
d_gene: .; v_gene: TRBV28; j_gene: TRBJ2-7; CDR3nt: TGTGCCAGCGGAAACACAGGGTCTGTCTCCTACGAGCAGTACTTC; CDR3aa: CASGNTGSVSYEQYF